A selection of T cell receptor beta chains follows, all from one sample in a study of T cells in Graves' hyperthyroidism and ophthalmopathy. TCRdb recomputed calls from the multiplex PCR reads with MiXCR, one row per CDR3 protein. Of about 840,000 distinct CDR3 sequences listed, about two fifths were seen once; the top ten hold 7.5% to 9.5%. Sequenced sample: blood. The receptor set was obtained from a young man with Graves' hyperthyroidism. The CDR3 runs from the conserved cysteine through the conserved F or W. D genes are given only for firm matches. Clone size is shown for a subset of rows, as once, few, many or a class of expanded clone.

>.|TRBV5-1|.|TRBJ1-1
CASSLVGGVPDTEAFF
TGCGCCAGCAGCTTGGTCGGTGGGGTCCCCGACACTGAAGCTTTCTTT
>.|TRBV7-3|.|TRBJ2-5
CASGDGSETQYF
TGTGCCAGCGGCGACGGGTCAGAGACCCAGTACTTC
>.|TRBV4-1|.|TRBJ1-3
CASSQDTGTTGNTIYF
TGCGCCAGCAGCCAAGACACAGGGACGACTGGAAACACCATATATTTT
>.|TRBV2|TRBD1|TRBJ1-1
CASTEVVRGRSEAFF
TGTGCCAGCACAGAGGTGGTCAGGGGGCGATCTGAAGCTTTCTTT
>.|TRBV9|TRBD1|TRBJ1-1
CASSVAPQGDKEAFF
TGTGCCAGCAGCGTAGCTCCACAGGGGGATAAGGAAGCTTTCTTT
>many|TRBV2|TRBD1|TRBJ1-5
CASSEGTGNAQPQHF
TGTGCCAGCAGTGAGGGGACAGGGAACGCTCAGCCCCAGCATTTT
>.|TRBV19|.|TRBJ2-5
CAREKGRGLQETQYF
TGTGCCCGGGAAAAGGGGAGGGGGCTACAAGAGACCCAGTACTTC
>.|TRBV29-1|.|TRBJ2-2
CSVEDQGAVTGELFF
TGCAGCGTTGAAGATCAAGGGGCGGTCACCGGGGAGCTGTTTTTT
>few|TRBV5-6|TRBD1|TRBJ1-5
CASSLGQGYSNQPQHF
TGTGCCAGCAGCTTGGGACAGGGGTATAGCAATCAGCCCCAGCATTTT
>.|TRBV12-3/TRBV12-4|.|TRBJ2-7
CASSPAGGQTAYEQYF
TGTGCCAGCAGCCCCGCCGGCGGGCAGACCGCTTACGAGCAGTACTTC
>many|TRBV20-1|.|TRBJ2-5
CSARRDTQETQYF
TGCAGTGCTAGAAGGGACACCCAAGAGACCCAGTACTTC
>many|TRBV6-1|.|TRBJ1-2
CASNGGGNYGYTF
TGTGCCAGCAATGGAGGAGGAAACTATGGCTACACCTTC
>.|TRBV20-1|TRBD1|TRBJ1-1
CSAKKGQGNTEAFF
TGCAGTGCCAAGAAGGGACAGGGGAACACTGAAGCTTTCTTT
>.|TRBV20-1|TRBD1|TRBJ1-1
CSADPGQGETEAFF
TGCAGTGCCGACCCGGGACAGGGTGAAACTGAAGCTTTCTTT
>.|TRBV19|.|TRBJ1-1
CASTWTALNTEAFF
TGTGCCAGTACCTGGACGGCATTGAACACTGAAGCTTTCTTT
>few|TRBV4-1|.|TRBJ2-7
CASSQGRGTYEQYF
TGCGCCAGCAGCCAAGGGCGAGGGACCTACGAGCAGTACTTC
>many|TRBV25-1|.|TRBJ1-1
CASSVTTEAFF
TGTGCCAGCAGTGTGACCACTGAAGCTTTCTTT
>.|TRBV9|.|TRBJ2-2
CASTPRGRNTGELFF
TGTGCCAGCACCCCCCGCGGCAGGAACACCGGGGAGCTGTTTTTT
>few|TRBV11-2|.|TRBJ1-1
CASSLPGRANTEAFF
TGTGCCAGCAGCTTACCCGGCAGAGCCAACACTGAAGCTTTCTTT
>many|TRBV12-3/TRBV12-4|.|TRBJ1-5
CASSPTGLSNQPQHF
TGTGCCAGCAGCCCCACAGGGCTTAGCAATCAGCCCCAGCATTTT
>.|TRBV7-8|.|TRBJ2-7
CASSLERGGSYEQYF
TGTGCCAGCAGCTTAGAAAGGGGTGGCAGCTACGAGCAGTACTTC